A selection of T cell receptor beta chains follows, all from one sample in a study of blood T cells in healthy people across ages. TCRdb re-called the 5' RACE reads with MiXCR, one entry per CDR3 protein. Here the sample spans under 2,000,000 distinct CDR3 sequences, around half being singletons. Input material: blood. These receptor sequences come from a woman aged 40 to 50 in good health. Both conserved end residues are part of each CDR3. Each record gives: J gene, D gene, clone size, V gene, CDR3 DNA, CDR3 protein. The D gene is left open where the match is weak. The size entry is marked missing in some rows and otherwise reads once, few, many or a size class.

TRBJ2-7,NA,few,TRBV20-1,TGCAGTGCTGCGGGACTCTCGTACGAGCAGTACTTC,CSAAGLSYEQYF
TRBJ2-5,NA,NA,TRBV2,TGTGCCAGCCGAGGTCTGGGGTCCCAAGAGACCCAGTACTTC,CASRGLGSQETQYF
TRBJ2-5,TRBD2,NA,TRBV20-1,TGCAGTGCCATCCTCCCAAAGCCGGGACTAGCTATAGAGACCCAGTACTTC,CSAILPKPGLAIETQYF
TRBJ1-4,NA,NA,TRBV14,TGTGCCAGCAGCCATGGGGGGCGGTTGACTAATGAAAAACTGTTTTTT,CASSHGGRLTNEKLFF
TRBJ2-3,NA,NA,TRBV12-3/TRBV12-4,TGTGCCTGCAGCCGGAAACGGGGGGCAGAGAGCACAGATACGCAGTATTTT,CACSRKRGAESTDTQYF
TRBJ2-1,NA,NA,TRBV5-1,TGCGCCAGCAGCTTGGATGACAGCTACAATGAGCAGTTCTTC,CASSLDDSYNEQFF
TRBJ2-7,NA,NA,TRBV3-1,TGTGCCAGCAGCCAACGTCTCGATAAGGGGAGCGAGCAGTACTTC,CASSQRLDKGSEQYF
TRBJ1-2,TRBD1,few,TRBV6-2/TRBV6-3,TGTGCCAGCAGAATCGGGACAGGGAAAAACTATGGCTACACCTTC,CASRIGTGKNYGYTF
TRBJ2-3,TRBD2,NA,TRBV6-2/TRBV6-3,TGTGCCAGCAGCCCCGCTCCGTATGGGACTAGCGAAGACACAGATACGCAGTATTTT,CASSPAPYGTSEDTDTQYF
TRBJ1-1,NA,once,TRBV7-9,TGTGCCAGCAGCCCTACGGGAGGGGTTACTGAAGCTTTCTTT,CASSPTGGVTEAFF
TRBJ1-1,NA,NA,TRBV27,TGTGCCAGGAGTTTCCGTGGGAGTCCCACTGAAGCTTTCTTT,CARSFRGSPTEAFF
TRBJ2-3,TRBD1,NA,TRBV7-2,TGTGCCAGCAGCGTCCGGGACAGGGCTATCACAGATACGCAGTATTTT,CASSVRDRAITDTQYF
TRBJ2-5,NA,many,TRBV9,TGTGCCAGCAGCGCGGGAAACCAAGAGACCCAGTACTTC,CASSAGNQETQYF
TRBJ2-3,NA,NA,TRBV27,TGTGCCAGCAGACAGACTAATACGCAGTATTTT,CASRQTNTQYF
TRBJ2-5,NA,NA,TRBV7-2,TGTGCCAGCGCACAGCGGTCTGGGGAGACCCAGTACTTC,CASAQRSGETQYF
TRBJ2-7,TRBD2,NA,TRBV20-1,TGCAGTGCTAGAGCTATCTTCGGGACTAGCGGGGCCTACGAGCAGTACTTC,CSARAIFGTSGAYEQYF
TRBJ2-7,TRBD1,NA,TRBV27,TGTGCCAGCAGTCCGGCCAGGGGGATAGGCTCCTACGAGCAGTACTTC,CASSPARGIGSYEQYF
TRBJ1-2,NA,few,TRBV29-1,TGCAGCGTTGCCGGGAGGGAGGACTATGGCTACACCTTC,CSVAGREDYGYTF
TRBJ1-2,NA,NA,TRBV5-1,TGCGCCAGCAGCCCTCGGCCGGCCCCTCCTCACTATGGCTACACCTTC,CASSPRPAPPHYGYTF
TRBJ2-1,TRBD2,NA,TRBV11-2,TGTGCCAGCAGCTTCATAGCTAGCGGGGGTGATGAGCAGTTCTTC,CASSFIASGGDEQFF
TRBJ1-5,TRBD1,NA,TRBV6-5,TGTGCCAGCAGCCGAGACAGGGGGGGCAGTCAGCCCCAGCATTTT,CASSRDRGGSQPQHF
TRBJ2-3,NA,many,TRBV24-1,TGTGCCACTAGCGGAAGCACAGATACGCAGTATTTT,CATSGSTDTQYF